The source of this T cell receptor beta chain is a study of blood T cell repertoires in COVID-19. Overall study: Samples of COVID-19 (acute and convalescent) were obtained from the United States, Italy and Spain. The analysed material was cDNA or gDNA that came from T cells, B-cell-depleted T cells, or PBMCs.

Patients from Seattle were sampled longitudinally, starting during active infection. Study processing details: Amplifying reference gene primers gave estimates of nucleated cell counts. Repertoires were generated with immunoSEQ multiplex PCR, while TCRdb's copy carries only in-frame clones and drops some. D and trimming come from the DNA, and the V and J calls and clone size come from that table. There are more than 350,000 clones in the sample; roughly 86% occur only once, and 8% to 13% lies in the top ten. The germline gives CDR1 LNHNV, CDR2 YYDKDF (reference sequence). The CDR3 length is 12 residues. The V end was cut by 0 bases, the J end by 10 bases, with 10 bases between.

The TCR was taken from a woman in her twenties or thirties with COVID-19, enrolled during active disease. The chain recombines TRBV15 with TRBJ2-7; D is undetermined. The sample comprised peripheral blood. CDR3 nucleotides: TGTGCCACCAGCAGAGATGCGTCTAGTCAGTACTTC. This gives the protein CATSRDASSQYF. Supplemented by reference TRBV15 and TRBJ2-7, the full variable domain reads DAMVIQNPRYQVTQFGKPVTLSCSQTLNHNVMYWYQQKSSQAPKLLFHYYDKDFNNEADTPDNFQSRRPNTSFCFLDIRSPGLGDTAMYLCATSRDASSQYFGPGTRLTVT.